This TCR beta chain was identified in a study of blood T cell repertoires in COVID-19. Study overall: The cDNA or gDNA used as material had been derived from T cells, B-cell-depleted T cells, or PBMCs.

TCRdb keeps only in-frame clones here, not all; method: immunoSEQ multiplex PCR. This sample has roughly 300,000 clones, with 81% found just once. The germline gives CDR1 SGHTA, CDR2 FQGTGA. Trimming took off 3 bases at V and 7 bases at J, with 18 bases between the two ends. The CDR3 is 16 amino acids. This TCR came from an older woman with active or convalescent COVID-19. The specimen sequenced was peripheral blood. The gene calls are TRBV7-3 and TRBJ2-2; D possibly corresponds to TRBD1 (5 bases). The CDR3 loop is CASSFLDSETGGELFF. The CDR3 bases are TGTGCCAGCAGCTTTCTTGACAGTGAAACGGGCGGGGAGCTGTTTTTT.